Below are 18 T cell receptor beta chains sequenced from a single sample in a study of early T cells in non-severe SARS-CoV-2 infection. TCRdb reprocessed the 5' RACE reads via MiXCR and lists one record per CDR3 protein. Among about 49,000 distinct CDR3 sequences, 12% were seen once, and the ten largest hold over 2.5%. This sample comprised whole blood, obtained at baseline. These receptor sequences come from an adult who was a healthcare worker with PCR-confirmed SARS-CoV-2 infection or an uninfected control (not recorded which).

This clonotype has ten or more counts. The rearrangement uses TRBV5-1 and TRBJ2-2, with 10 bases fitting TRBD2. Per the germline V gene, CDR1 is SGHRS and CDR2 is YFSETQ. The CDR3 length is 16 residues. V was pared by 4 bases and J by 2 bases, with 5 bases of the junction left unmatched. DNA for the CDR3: TGCGCCAGCAGCCTGGGGACTAGCGTAAACACCGGGGAGCTGTTTTTT. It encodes CASSLGTSVNTGELFF.

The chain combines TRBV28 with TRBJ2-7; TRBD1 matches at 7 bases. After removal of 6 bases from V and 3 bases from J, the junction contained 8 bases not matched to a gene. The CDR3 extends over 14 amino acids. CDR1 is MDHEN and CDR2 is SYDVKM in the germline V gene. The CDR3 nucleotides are TGTGCCAGCAGCCTCCCGGGACAGATCTACGAGCAGTACTTC. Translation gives CASSLPGQIYEQYF.

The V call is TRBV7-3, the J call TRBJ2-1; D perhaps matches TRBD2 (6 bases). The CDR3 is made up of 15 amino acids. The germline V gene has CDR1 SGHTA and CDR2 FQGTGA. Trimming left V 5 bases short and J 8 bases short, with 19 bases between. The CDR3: CASSPSGDPRDEQFF. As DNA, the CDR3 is TGTGCCAGCAGCCCGTCGGGGGACCCGCGCGATGAGCAGTTCTTC.

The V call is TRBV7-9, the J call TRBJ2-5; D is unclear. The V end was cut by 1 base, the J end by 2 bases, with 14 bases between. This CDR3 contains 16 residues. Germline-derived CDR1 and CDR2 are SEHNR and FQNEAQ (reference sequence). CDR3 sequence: CASSLVGWGEQETQYF. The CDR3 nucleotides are TGTGCCAGCAGCTTAGTGGGCTGGGGTGAGCAAGAGACCCAGTACTTC. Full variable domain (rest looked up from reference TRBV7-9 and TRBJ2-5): DTGVSQNPRHKITKRGQNVTFRCDPISEHNRLYWYRQTLGQGPEFLTYFQNEAQLEKSRLLSDRFSAERPKGSFSTLEIQRTEQGDSAMYLCASSLVGWGEQETQYFGPGTRLLVL.

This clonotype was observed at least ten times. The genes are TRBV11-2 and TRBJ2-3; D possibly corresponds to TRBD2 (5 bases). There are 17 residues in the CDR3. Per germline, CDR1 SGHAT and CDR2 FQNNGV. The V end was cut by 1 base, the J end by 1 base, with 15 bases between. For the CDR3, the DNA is TGTGCCAGCAGCTTAGGACCAGCCTGGGGAGGCACAGATACGCAGTATTTT. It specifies CASSLGPAWGGTDTQYF. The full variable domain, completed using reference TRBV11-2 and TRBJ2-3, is EAGVAQSPRYKIIEKRQSVAFWCNPISGHATLYWYQQILGQGPKLLIQFQNNGVVDDSQLPKDRFSAERLKGVDSTLKIQPAKLEDSAVYLCASSLGPAWGGTDTQYFGPGTRLTVL.

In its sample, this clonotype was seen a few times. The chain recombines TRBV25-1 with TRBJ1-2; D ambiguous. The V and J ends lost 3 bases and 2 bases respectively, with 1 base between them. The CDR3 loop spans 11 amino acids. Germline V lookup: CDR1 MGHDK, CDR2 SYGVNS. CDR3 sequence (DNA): TGTGCCAGCAGTGAGAACTATGGCTACACCTTC. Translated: CASSENYGYTF.

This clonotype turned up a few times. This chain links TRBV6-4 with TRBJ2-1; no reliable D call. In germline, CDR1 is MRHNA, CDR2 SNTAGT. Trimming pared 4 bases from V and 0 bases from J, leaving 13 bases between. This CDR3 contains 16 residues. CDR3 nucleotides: TGTGCCAGCAGTGCCTTACCGGGTAGCTCCTACAATGAGCAGTTCTTC. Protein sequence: CASSALPGSSYNEQFF.

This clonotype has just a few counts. The CDR3 DNA reads as TGTGCCAGCAGCGTAGGATCAGCTAATGAAAAACTGTTTTTT. Translation gives CASSVGSANEKLFF. The chain employs TRBV9 and TRBJ1-4; no clear D. Deletions cut 0 bases from V and 3 bases from J, with 6 bases between. This CDR3 region has 14 residues. CDR1 and CDR2 from the germline V gene are SGDLS and YYNGEE.

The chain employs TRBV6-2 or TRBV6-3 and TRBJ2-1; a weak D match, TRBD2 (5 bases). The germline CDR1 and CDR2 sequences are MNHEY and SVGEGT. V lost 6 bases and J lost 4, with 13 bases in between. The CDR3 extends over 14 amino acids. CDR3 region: CASSPTNRYNEQFF. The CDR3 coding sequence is TGTGCCAGCAGCCCGACTAACAGATACAATGAGCAGTTCTTC.

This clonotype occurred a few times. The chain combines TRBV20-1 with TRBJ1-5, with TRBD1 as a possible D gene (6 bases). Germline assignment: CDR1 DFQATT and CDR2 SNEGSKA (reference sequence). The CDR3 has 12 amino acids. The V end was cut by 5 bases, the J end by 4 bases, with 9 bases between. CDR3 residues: CSAGQGNQPQHF. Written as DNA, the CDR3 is TGCAGTGCTGGCCAGGGGAATCAGCCCCAGCATTTT.

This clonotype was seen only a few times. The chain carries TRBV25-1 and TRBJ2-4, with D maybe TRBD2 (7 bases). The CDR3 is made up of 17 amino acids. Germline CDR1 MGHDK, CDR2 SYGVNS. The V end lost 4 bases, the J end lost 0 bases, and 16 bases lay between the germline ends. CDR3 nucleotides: TGTGCCAGCAGTGCCGAAAGGGGGAGGGAAGCCAAAAACATTCAGTACTTC. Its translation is CASSAERGREAKNIQYF.

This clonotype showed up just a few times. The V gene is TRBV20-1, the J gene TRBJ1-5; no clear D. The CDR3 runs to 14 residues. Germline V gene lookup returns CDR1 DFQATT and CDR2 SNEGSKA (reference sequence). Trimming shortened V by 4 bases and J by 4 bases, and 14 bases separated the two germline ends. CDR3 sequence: CSATINSGNQPQHF. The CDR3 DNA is TGCAGTGCTACAATTAATTCCGGGAATCAGCCCCAGCATTTT.

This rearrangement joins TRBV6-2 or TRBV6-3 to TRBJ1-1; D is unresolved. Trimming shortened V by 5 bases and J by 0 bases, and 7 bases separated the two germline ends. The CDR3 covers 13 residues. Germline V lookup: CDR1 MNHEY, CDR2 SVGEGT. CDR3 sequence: CASSPSMNTEAFF. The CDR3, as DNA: TGTGCCAGCAGTCCCAGCATGAACACTGAAGCTTTCTTT.

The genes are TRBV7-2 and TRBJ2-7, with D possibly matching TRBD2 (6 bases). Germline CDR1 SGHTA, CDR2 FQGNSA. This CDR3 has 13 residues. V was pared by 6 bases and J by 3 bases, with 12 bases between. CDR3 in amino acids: CASSRDFLYEQYF. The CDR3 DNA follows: TGTGCCAGCAGTCGGGACTTCCTCTACGAGCAGTACTTC.

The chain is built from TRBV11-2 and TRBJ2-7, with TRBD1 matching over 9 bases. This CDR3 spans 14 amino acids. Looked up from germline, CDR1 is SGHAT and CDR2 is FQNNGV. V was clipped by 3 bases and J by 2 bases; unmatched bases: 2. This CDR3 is CASSFRTGAYEQYF. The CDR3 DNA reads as TGTGCCAGCAGCTTCCGGACAGGGGCCTACGAGCAGTACTTC.

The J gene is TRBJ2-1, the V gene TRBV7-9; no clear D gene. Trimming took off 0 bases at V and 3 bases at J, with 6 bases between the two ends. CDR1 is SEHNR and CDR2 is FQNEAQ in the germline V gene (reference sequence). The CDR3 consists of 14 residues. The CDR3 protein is CASSLAGFYNEQFF. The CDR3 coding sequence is TGTGCCAGCAGCTTAGCGGGATTCTACAATGAGCAGTTCTTC.

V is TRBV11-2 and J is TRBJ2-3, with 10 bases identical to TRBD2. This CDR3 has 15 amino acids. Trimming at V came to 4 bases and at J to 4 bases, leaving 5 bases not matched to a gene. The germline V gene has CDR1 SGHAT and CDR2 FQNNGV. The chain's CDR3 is CASSSSGRQSDTQYF. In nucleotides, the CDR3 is TGTGCCAGCAGCTCTAGCGGGAGACAATCAGATACGCAGTATTTT. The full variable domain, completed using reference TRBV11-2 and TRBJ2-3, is EAGVAQSPRYKIIEKRQSVAFWCNPISGHATLYWYQQILGQGPKLLIQFQNNGVVDDSQLPKDRFSAERLKGVDSTLKIQPAKLEDSAVYLCASSSSGRQSDTQYFGPGTRLTVL.

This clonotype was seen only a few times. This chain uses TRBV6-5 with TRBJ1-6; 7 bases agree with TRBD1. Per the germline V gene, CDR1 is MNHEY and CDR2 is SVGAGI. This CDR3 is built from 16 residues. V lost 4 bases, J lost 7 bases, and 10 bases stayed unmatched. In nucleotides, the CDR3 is TGTGCCAGCAGTTCCCCAGGGGGACGTAACAATTCACCCCTCCACTTT. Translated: CASSSPGGRNNSPLHF.